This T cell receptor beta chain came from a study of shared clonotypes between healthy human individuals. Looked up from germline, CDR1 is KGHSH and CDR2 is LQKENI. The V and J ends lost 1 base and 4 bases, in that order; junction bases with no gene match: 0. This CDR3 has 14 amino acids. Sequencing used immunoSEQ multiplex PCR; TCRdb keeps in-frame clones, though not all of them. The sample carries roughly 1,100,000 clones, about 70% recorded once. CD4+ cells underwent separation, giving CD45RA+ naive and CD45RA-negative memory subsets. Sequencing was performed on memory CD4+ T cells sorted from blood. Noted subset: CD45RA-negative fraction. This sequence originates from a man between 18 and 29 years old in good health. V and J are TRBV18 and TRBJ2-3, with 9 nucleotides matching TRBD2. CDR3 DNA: TGTGCCAGCTCACCACTAGCGGGGGCAGATACGCAGTATTTT. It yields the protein CASSPLAGADTQYF.